This T cell receptor (beta chain) appears in the sequencing data of a study of cytomegalovirus exposure and HLA in healthy donors. Regarding the study as a whole: About 87% or about 30% of the time was how often most TCR beta V segments were productive, according to an earlier analysis. There was a cluster of highly shared sequence variants that was likely a sequencing artifact.

In nominal health when sampled, donors likely had unrecorded immune exposures nonetheless. Primers for the PCR totalled 60 Vbeta and 13 Jbeta. The table came from immunoSEQ multiplex PCR; TCRdb's copy has only in-frame clones and leaves some out. The data show tens of thousands of clones, roughly 80% seen once. On this clone: The antigen remains undetermined. Mismatch with germline at one junction end may stem from a read error.

CDR1 and CDR2 (germline): SQVTM, ANQGSEA. This CDR3 is 10 amino acids long. The sequenced sample consisted of PBMCs. The source of this sequence is a man aged 45-65 years in good health and CMV-seronegative. The chain recombines TRBV29-1 with TRBJ1-2; D remains unclear. CDR3 sequence (DNA): TGCAGCGTTGGGGTGAGGGATTGGGTCTTC. It is translated as CSVGVRDWVF.